These 17 T cell receptor beta chains were sequenced from one sample in a study of regulatory T cells in long-lasting Graves disease. Building of the TCR beta libraries involved iRepertoire HTBI primers and Arm-PCR of CDR3 regions. TCRdb reprocessed the multiplex PCR reads via MiXCR and lists one record per CDR3 protein. The table shows approximately 350,000 distinct CDR3 sequences, with roughly a sixth occurring only once. Time point given: newly diagnosed GD, antithyroid drugs for less than 3 months. PBMCs were the source of the RNA used for TCR sequencing. This same sample was also taken into another study, of T cells in Graves' hyperthyroidism and ophthalmopathy.

This specimen consisted of peripheral blood mononuclear cells (PBMCs), obtained at new diagnosis, from a patient treated with antithyroid drugs. Receptors originate from a man aged 35 to 55 with Graves disease.

This clonotype was found many times. The chain recombines TRBV28 with TRBJ1-5, with TRBD1 matching over 7 bases. Germline-derived CDR1 and CDR2 are MDHEN and SYDVKM. The CDR3 is 13 residues long. The V and J ends lost 3 bases and 5 bases, in that order; junction bases with no gene match: 1. CDR3 in DNA: TGTGCCAGCAGTTTCAGGGGGGATCAGCCCCAGCATTTT. Its protein is CASSFRGDQPQHF.

The table lists this clonotype with many counts. The chain is built from TRBV20-1 and TRBJ2-3; D possibly corresponds to TRBD2 (6 bases). The CDR3 consists of 18 residues. CDR1 is DFQATT and CDR2 is SNEGSKA in the germline V gene (reference sequence). Deletions cut 6 bases from V and 4 bases from J, with 29 bases between. The CDR3 here is CSAKERGLASVWADTQYF. CDR3 DNA sequence: TGCAGTGCCAAAGAAAGAGGGCTGGCTAGCGTTTGGGCAGATACGCAGTATTTT.

This rearrangement joins TRBV27 to TRBJ2-3; 11 bases agree with TRBD2. The V and J ends lost 5 bases and 4 bases, in that order; junction bases with no gene match: 11. This CDR3 has 17 residues. Germline lookup yields CDR1 MNHEY and CDR2 SMNVEV (reference sequence). CDR3 amino acids: CASSTRLAGMSADTQYF. CDR3 bases: TGTGCCAGCAGTACTAGACTAGCGGGGATGTCGGCAGATACGCAGTATTTT.

The sample holds many counts of this clonotype. The chain joins TRBV7-9 to TRBJ2-6, with D possibly TRBD2 on 6 matching bases. Germline CDR1 and CDR2: SEHNR and FQNEAQ (reference sequence). This CDR3 has 17 amino acids. Deletions cut 6 bases from V and 0 bases from J, with 15 bases between. The CDR3 DNA reads TGTGCCAGCAGGGCGGGGCAAGGCCGCTCTGGGGCCAACGTCCTGACTTTC. Translated: CASRAGQGRSGANVLTF.

This clonotype was counted between two and nine times. This chain connects TRBV27 to TRBJ2-3; 13 bases are a match to TRBD2. Germline CDR1 MNHEY, CDR2 SMNVEV (reference sequence). The length of the CDR3 is 16 residues. After removal of 6 bases from V and 6 bases from J, the junction contained 9 bases not matched to a gene. The CDR3 sequence is CASSRTSGGPEDTQYF. The CDR3 nucleotides read TGTGCCAGCAGCCGGACTAGCGGGGGCCCGGAGGATACGCAGTATTTT.

This clonotype came up many times. This chain uses TRBV6-1 with TRBJ2-7; the D gene is possibly TRBD1 (6 bases). CDR1 and CDR2 (germline): MNHNS, SASEGT. Trimming stripped 6 bases from V and 5 bases from J, with 14 bases between. CDR3 length equals 13 residues. CDR3 sequence reads: CASSARDTDEQYF. The CDR3 DNA follows: TGTGCCAGCAGCGCCCGGGACACGGACGAGCAGTACTTC.

This clonotype was counted many times. The V gene is TRBV11-1, the J gene TRBJ2-7; maybe TRBD2 (5 bases). The germline V and J ends were trimmed by 5 bases and 6 bases, with 14 bases remaining between them. This CDR3 spans 13 amino acids. Germline loops: CDR1 SGHAT, CDR2 FQDESV (reference sequence). The CDR3 bases are TGTGCCAGCAGCAAATCCCCGGGGTTCGAGCAGTACTTC. This encodes CASSKSPGFEQYF. Supplemented by reference TRBV11-1 and TRBJ2-7, the full variable domain reads EAEVAQSPRYKITEKSQAVAFWCDPISGHATLYWYRQILGQGPELLVQFQDESVVDDSQLPKDRFSAERLKGVDSTLKIQPAELGDSAMYLCASSKSPGFEQYFGPGTRLTVT.

This clonotype was counted a few times. The rearrangement links TRBV11-1 to TRBJ2-3, with 8 bases identical to TRBD2. The CDR3 has 16 residues. Germline values: CDR1 SGHAT, CDR2 FQDESV (reference sequence). V gave up 2 bases and J gave up 2 bases; unmatched junction bases: 6. Written as DNA, the CDR3 is TGTGCCAGCAGCTTACGGGTTAGCGGGGACACAGATACGCAGTATTTT. Amino acid sequence: CASSLRVSGDTDTQYF.

The V gene is TRBV19, the J gene TRBJ1-4; 10 bases are a match to TRBD1. This CDR3 has 14 residues. Unmatched junction bases numbered 11, after V lost 9 bases and J lost 10 bases. Per germline, CDR1 LNHDA and CDR2 SQIVND (reference sequence). The CDR3 nucleotides read TGTGCCAGCGCCGGGACAGGGGATAACGGAAAACTGTTTTTT. Translated: CASAGTGDNGKLFF.

Notes on this clonotype: This may come from a read error, since a much larger clone is one base off. The rearrangement links TRBV9 to TRBJ2-3; 10 bases fit TRBD2. This CDR3 has 16 amino acids. Germline V gene data show CDR1 as SGDLS and CDR2 as YYNGEE. The CDR3 spells CASGVDSGRFTDTQYF. The DNA of the CDR3 is TGTGCCAGCGGCGTGGATAGCGGGAGGTTCACAGATACGCAGTATTTT.

This clonotype was seen a few times. V gene TRBV9 combines with J gene TRBJ1-6; D is ambiguous. Germline V CDR1 and CDR2: SGDLS, YYNGEE. V was trimmed by 0 bases and J by 5 bases, leaving 9 bases between them. The length of the CDR3 is 15 residues. The CDR3 DNA is TGTGCCAGCAGCGTAGGGCTCAGCAATAATTCACCCCTCCACTTT. This encodes CASSVGLSNNSPLHF.

This sequence joins TRBV20-1 and TRBJ1-6, with D tentatively TRBD1 (5 bases). Germline CDR1 reads DFQATT; CDR2 reads SNEGSKA (reference sequence). The ends were cut back, 4 bases at V and 7 bases at J, with 17 bases in the middle. The CDR3 extends over 15 amino acids. CDR3: CSATPDGGINSPLHF. CDR3 nucleotide sequence: TGCAGTGCTACCCCAGATGGGGGAATAAATTCACCCCTCCACTTT.

This clonotype was counted at least ten times. The chain links TRBV28 to TRBJ2-7; 9 nucleotides line up with TRBD1. This CDR3 comprises 14 residues. With 6 bases clipped from V and 3 bases from J, the junction kept 6 bases outside the gene matches. Germline V gene sequence: CDR1 MDHEN, CDR2 SYDVKM. CDR3 region: CASRRTGESYEQYF. CDR3 DNA: TGTGCCAGCAGAAGGACAGGGGAAAGCTACGAGCAGTACTTC. The full variable domain, with the rest looked up from reference TRBV28 and TRBJ2-7, is DVKVTQSSRYLVKRTGEKVFLECVQDMDHENMFWYRQDPGLGLRLIYFSYDVKMKEKGDIPEGYSVSREKKERFSLILESASTNQTSMYLCASRRTGESYEQYFGPGTRLTVT.

This clonotype was counted a few times. Here the CDR3 reads CASSPTGEGSSPLHF. CDR3 bases: TGTGCCAGCAGCCCCACAGGGGAGGGGAGTTCACCCCTCCACTTT. V gene TRBV4-2 combines with J gene TRBJ1-6, with 7 nucleotides matching TRBD1. Trimming at V came to 4 bases and at J to 9 bases, leaving 9 bases not matched to a gene. The germline gives CDR1 LGHNA, CDR2 YNFKEQ. This CDR3 has 15 amino acids.

The V and J genes are TRBV5-8 and TRBJ2-1; no clear D. Trimming removed 2 bases at V and 3 bases at J, with 9 bases between. CDR1 and CDR2 from the germline V gene are SGHTS and YDEGEE. The CDR3 runs 14 residues. CDR3: CASSFGWNYNEQFF. The CDR3 coding sequence is TGTGCCAGCAGCTTTGGTTGGAACTACAATGAGCAGTTCTTC. Filled out from reference TRBV5-8 and TRBJ2-1, the complete variable domain reads EAGVTQSPTHLIKTRGQQATLRCSPISGHTSVYWYQQALGLGLQFLLWYDEGEERNRGNFPPRFSGRQFPNYSSELNVNALELEDSALYLCASSFGWNYNEQFFGPGTRLTVL.

For this clonotype: A much larger clone differs from this one at a single base, so this may be a read error. This chain connects TRBV6-1 to TRBJ2-5; 13 bases are a match to TRBD2. Germline V gene lookup returns CDR1 MNHNS and CDR2 SASEGT. CDR3 length: 15 residues. V shed 5 bases and J 5 bases; nucleotides not matched to a gene: 5. The CDR3, as DNA: TGTGCCAGCAGTCCGACTAGCGGGGGGCATGAGACCCAGTACTTC. It specifies CASSPTSGGHETQYF.

At least ten counts were recorded for this clonotype. The chain recombines TRBV5-1 with TRBJ1-1; D call uncertain. The CDR3 length is 15 residues. Trimming stripped 0 bases from V and 3 bases from J, with 12 bases between. Germline V lookup: CDR1 SGHRS, CDR2 YFSETQ. The CDR3 sequence is CASSLGVMGYTEAFF. The CDR3 DNA reads TGCGCCAGCAGCTTGGGGGTCATGGGCTACACTGAAGCTTTCTTT. Supplemented by reference TRBV5-1 and TRBJ1-1, the full variable domain reads KAGVTQTPRYLIKTRGQQVTLSCSPISGHRSVSWYQQTPGQGLQFLFEYFSETQRNKGNFPGRFSGRQFSNSRSEMNVSTLELGDSALYLCASSLGVMGYTEAFFGQGTRLTVV.